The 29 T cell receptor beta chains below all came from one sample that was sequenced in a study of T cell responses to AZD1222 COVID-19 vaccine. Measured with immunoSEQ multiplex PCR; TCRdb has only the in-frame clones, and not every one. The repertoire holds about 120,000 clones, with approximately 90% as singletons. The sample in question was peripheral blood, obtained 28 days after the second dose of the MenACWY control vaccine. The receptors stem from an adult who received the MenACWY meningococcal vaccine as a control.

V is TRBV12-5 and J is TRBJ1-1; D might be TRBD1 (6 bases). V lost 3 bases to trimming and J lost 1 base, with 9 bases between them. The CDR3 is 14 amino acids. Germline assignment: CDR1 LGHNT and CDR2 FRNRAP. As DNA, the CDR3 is TGTGCTAGTGGTTTAGACAGGCCGAACACTGAAGCTTTCTTT. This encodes CASGLDRPNTEAFF.

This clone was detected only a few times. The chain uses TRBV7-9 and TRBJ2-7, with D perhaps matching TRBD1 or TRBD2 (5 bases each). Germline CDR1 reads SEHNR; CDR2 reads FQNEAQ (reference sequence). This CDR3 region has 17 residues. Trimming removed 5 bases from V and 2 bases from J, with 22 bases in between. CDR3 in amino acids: CASSGSGTPPPAYEQYV. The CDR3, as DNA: TGTGCCAGCAGCGGTTCCGGGACGCCACCGCCCGCCTACGAGCAGTACGTC.

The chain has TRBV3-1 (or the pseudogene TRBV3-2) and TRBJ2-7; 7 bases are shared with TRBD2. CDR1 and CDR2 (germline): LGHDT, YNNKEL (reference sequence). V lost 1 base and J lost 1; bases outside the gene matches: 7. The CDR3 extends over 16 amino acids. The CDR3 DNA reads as TGTGCCAGCAGCCAAGTTCTGACTAGCTCTTCCTACGAGCAGTACTTC. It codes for CASSQVLTSSSYEQYF.

The CDR3 protein is CASSPWGSYEQYF. In DNA, the CDR3 is TGTGCCAGCAGCCCCTGGGGGTCCTACGAGCAGTACTTC. The chain joins TRBV6-6 to TRBJ2-7, with D perhaps assigned TRBD1 or TRBD2 (5 bases each). Trimming took off 6 bases at V and 1 base at J, with 10 bases between the two ends. The CDR3 sequence is 13 residues long. Germline CDR1 and CDR2: MNHNY and SVGAGI (reference sequence).

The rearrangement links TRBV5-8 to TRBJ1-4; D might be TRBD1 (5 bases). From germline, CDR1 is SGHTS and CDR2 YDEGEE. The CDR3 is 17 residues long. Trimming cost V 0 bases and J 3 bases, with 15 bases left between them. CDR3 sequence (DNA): TGTGCCAGCAGCTTGGTTCCAGGGTTGGTGGCTAATGAAAAACTGTTTTTT. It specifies CASSLVPGLVANEKLFF. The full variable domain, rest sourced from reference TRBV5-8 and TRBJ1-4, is EAGVTQSPTHLIKTRGQQATLRCSPISGHTSVYWYQQALGLGLQFLLWYDEGEERNRGNFPPRFSGRQFPNYSSELNVNALELEDSALYLCASSLVPGLVANEKLFFGSGTQLSVL.

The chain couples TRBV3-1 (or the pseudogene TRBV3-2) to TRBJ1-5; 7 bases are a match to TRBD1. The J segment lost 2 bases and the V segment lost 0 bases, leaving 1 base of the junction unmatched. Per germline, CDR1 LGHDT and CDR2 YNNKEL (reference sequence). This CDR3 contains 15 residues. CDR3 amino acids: CASSQDDRGNQPQHF. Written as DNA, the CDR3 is TGTGCCAGCAGCCAAGACGACAGGGGCAATCAGCCCCAGCATTTT.

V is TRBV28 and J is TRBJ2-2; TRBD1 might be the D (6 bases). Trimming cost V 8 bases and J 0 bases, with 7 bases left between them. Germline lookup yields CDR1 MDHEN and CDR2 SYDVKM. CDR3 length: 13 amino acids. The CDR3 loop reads CASGTTNTGELFF. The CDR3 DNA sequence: TGTGCCAGCGGGACAACGAACACCGGGGAGCTGTTTTTT.

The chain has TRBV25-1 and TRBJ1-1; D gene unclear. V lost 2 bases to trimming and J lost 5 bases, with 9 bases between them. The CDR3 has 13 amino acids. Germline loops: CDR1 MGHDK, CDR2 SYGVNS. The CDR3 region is CASSEAGTTEAFF. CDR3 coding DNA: TGTGCCAGCAGTGAAGCGGGTACAACTGAAGCTTTCTTT.

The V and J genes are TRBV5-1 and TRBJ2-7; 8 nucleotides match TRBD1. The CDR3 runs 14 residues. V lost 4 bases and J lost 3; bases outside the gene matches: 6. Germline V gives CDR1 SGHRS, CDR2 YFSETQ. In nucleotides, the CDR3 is TGCGCCAGCAGCGTGACAGGGGATTACTACGAGCAGTACTTC. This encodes CASSVTGDYYEQYF.

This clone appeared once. This CDR3 is CASSVGGHYQETQYF. The CDR3 bases are TGTGCCAGCAGCGTAGGGGGACATTACCAAGAGACCCAGTACTTC. The chain has TRBV9 and TRBJ2-5, with a weak D call TRBD1 (6 bases). This CDR3 has 15 residues. V gave up 0 bases and J gave up 0 bases, with 9 bases separating them. Looked up from germline, CDR1 is SGDLS and CDR2 is YYNGEE.

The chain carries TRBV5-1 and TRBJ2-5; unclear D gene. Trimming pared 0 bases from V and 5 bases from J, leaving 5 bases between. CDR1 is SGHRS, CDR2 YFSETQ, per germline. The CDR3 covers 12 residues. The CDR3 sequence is CASSLDGETQYF. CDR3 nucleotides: TGCGCCAGCAGCTTGGATGGGGAGACCCAGTACTTC.

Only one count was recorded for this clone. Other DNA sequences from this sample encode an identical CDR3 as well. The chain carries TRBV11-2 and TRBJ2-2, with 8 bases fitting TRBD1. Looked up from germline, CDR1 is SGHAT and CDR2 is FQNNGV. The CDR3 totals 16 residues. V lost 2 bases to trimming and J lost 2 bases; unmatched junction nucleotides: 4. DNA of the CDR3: TGTGCCAGCAGCTTATTGGCAGGGGGCAACACCGGGGAGCTGTTTTTT. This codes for CASSLLAGGNTGELFF.

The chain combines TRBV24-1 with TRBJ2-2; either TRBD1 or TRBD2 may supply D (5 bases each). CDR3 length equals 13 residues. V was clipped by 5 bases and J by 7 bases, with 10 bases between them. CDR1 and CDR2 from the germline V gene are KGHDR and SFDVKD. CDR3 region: CATSVRGGGELFF. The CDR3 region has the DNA TGTGCCACCAGTGTGAGGGGTGGCGGGGAGCTGTTTTTT.

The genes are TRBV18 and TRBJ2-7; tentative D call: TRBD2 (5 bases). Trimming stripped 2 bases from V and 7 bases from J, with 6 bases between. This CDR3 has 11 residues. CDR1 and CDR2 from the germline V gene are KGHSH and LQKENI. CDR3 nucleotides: TGTGCCAGCTCACCAGGACTTGAGCAGTACTTC. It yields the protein CASSPGLEQYF.

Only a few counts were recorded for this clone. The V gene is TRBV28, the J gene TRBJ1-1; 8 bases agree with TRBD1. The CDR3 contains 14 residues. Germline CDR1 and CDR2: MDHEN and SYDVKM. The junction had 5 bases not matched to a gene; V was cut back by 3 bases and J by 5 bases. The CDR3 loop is CASSFPRGQTEAFF. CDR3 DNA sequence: TGTGCCAGCAGTTTCCCCAGGGGGCAGACTGAAGCTTTCTTT.

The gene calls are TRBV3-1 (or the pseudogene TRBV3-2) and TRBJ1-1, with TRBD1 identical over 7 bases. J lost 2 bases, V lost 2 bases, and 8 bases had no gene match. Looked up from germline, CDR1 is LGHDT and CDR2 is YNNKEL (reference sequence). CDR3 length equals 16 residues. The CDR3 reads CASSQRPGQANTEAFF. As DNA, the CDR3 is TGTGCCAGCAGCCAACGCCCCGGACAGGCCAACACTGAAGCTTTCTTT.

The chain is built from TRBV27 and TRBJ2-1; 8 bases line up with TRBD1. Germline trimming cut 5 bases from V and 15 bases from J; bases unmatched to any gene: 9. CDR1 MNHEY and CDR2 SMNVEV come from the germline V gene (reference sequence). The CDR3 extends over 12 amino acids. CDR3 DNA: TGTGCCAGCAGTCCACGGACAGGGTGGCCGTTCTTC. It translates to CASSPRTGWPFF.

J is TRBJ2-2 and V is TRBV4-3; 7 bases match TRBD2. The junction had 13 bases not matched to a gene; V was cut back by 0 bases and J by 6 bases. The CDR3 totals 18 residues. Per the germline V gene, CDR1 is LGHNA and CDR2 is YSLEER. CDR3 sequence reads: CASSQDSHGLAAAGELFF. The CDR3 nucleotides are TGCGCCAGCAGCCAAGATTCCCACGGGCTAGCGGCGGCCGGGGAGCTGTTTTTT.

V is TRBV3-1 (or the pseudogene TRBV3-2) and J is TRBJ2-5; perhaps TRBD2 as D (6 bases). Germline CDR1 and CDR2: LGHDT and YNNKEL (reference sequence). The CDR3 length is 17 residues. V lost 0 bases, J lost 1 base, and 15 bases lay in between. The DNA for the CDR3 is TGTGCCAGCAGCCAAGATCTTTTCTTGGGGGGCCAAGAGACCCAGTACTTC. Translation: CASSQDLFLGGQETQYF.

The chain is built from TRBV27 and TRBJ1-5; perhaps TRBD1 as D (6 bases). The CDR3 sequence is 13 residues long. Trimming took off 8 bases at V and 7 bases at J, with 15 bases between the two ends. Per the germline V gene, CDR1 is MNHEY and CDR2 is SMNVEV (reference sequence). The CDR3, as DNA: TGTGCCAGCTCGAGGGGGGCGAACCAGCCCCAGCATTTT. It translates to CASSRGANQPQHF.

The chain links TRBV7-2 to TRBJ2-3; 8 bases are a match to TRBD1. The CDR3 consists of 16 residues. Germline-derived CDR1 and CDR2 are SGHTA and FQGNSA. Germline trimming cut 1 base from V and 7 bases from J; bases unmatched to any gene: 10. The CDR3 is CASSLGWDRSMYTQYF. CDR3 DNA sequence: TGTGCCAGCAGCTTAGGTTGGGACAGGAGCATGTATACGCAGTATTTT.

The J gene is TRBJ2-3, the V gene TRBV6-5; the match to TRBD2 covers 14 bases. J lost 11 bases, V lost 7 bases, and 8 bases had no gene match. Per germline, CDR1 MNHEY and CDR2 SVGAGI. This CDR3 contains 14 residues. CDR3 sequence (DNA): TGTGCCAGCATGTCGACTAGCGGGGGGGCTGGGCAGTATTTT. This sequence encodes CASMSTSGGAGQYF.

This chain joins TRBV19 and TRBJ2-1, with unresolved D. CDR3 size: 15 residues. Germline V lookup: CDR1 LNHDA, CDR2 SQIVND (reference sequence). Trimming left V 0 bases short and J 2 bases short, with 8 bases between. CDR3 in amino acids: CASSIDLHTYNEQFF. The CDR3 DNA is TGTGCCAGTAGTATAGATCTGCACACCTACAATGAGCAGTTCTTC.

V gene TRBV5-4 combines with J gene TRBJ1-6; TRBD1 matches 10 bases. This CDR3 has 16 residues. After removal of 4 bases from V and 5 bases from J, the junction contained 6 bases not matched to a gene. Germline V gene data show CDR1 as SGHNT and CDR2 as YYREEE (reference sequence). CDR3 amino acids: CASSSRTGGDNSPLHF. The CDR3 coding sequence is TGTGCCAGCAGCAGCCGGACAGGGGGAGATAATTCACCCCTCCACTTT. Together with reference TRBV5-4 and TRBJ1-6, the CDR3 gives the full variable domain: ETGVTQSPTHLIKTRGQQVTLRCSSQSGHNTVSWYQQALGQGPQFIFQYYREEENGRGNFPPRFSGLQFPNYSSELNVNALELDDSALYLCASSSRTGGDNSPLHFGNGTRLTVT.

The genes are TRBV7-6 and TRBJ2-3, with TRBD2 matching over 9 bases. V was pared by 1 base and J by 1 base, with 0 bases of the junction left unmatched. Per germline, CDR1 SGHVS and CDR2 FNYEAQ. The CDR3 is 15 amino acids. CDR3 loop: CASSLVAGGTDTQYF. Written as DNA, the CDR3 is TGTGCCAGCAGCTTAGTAGCGGGGGGCACAGATACGCAGTATTTT.

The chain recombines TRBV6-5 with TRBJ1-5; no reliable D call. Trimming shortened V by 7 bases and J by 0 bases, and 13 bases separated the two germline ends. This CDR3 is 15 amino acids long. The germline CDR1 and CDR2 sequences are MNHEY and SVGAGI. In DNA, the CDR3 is TGTGCCAGCACCCAGTGGGATAATAGCAATCAGCCCCAGCATTTT. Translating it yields CASTQWDNSNQPQHF.

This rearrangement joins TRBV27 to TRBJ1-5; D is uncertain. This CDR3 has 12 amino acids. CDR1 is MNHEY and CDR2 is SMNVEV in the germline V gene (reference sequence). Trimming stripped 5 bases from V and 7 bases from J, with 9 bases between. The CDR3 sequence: CASSPPGQPQHF. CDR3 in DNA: TGTGCCAGCAGTCCCCCCGGACAGCCCCAGCATTTT.

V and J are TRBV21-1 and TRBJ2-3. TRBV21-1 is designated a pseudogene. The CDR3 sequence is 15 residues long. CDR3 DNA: TGTGCCAGCAGCAGTCCCGGGGGCGGCACAGATACGCAGTATTTT. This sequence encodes CASSSPGGGTDTQYF.

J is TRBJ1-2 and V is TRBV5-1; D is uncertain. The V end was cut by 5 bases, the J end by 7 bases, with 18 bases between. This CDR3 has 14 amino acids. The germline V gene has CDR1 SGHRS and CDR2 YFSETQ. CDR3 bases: TGCGCCAGCAGGCCCCTCGATCGAGGAGCTGGCTACACCTTC. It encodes CASRPLDRGAGYTF.